The entry below describes one T cell receptor (beta chain). Several immunoSEQ plates held equal portions of the genomic DNA taken from each subset. Original processing methods: Filtering differed for immunoSEQ, which gave only junction sequences without quality scores. Produced via immunoSEQ multiplex PCR; TCRdb's table is partial and in-frame only. The V and J calls and clone size were taken over from that table, and D and trimming were inferred from the DNA. The repertoire holds about 990,000 clones, with approximately 80% as singletons. Healthy and HIV-negative, the adult donors had no recent acute infections or vaccinations. The study drew all its donors from Caucasian adults living in Nashville, Tennessee. These data originate in a study of shared clonotypes between healthy human individuals. Trimming cost V 10 bases and J 2 bases, with 20 bases left between them. This CDR3 spans 15 amino acids. Germline V lookup: CDR1 SNHLY, CDR2 FYNNEI.

The receptor was derived from a man between 18 and 29 years old in good health. Some clones in this sample may be carry-over from other donors' samples. The sample taken for sequencing was memory CD4+ T cells from PBMCs. Subset specified: CD45RA-negative fraction. The rearrangement links TRBV2 to TRBJ1-1; D gene unclear. CDR3 protein: CATQVTADRNTEAFF. In nucleotides, the CDR3 is TGTGCCACCCAGGTTACGGCAGATCGAAACACTGAAGCTTTCTTT.